A single sample is the source of the 25 T cell receptor beta chains below, sequenced in a study of blood T cell repertoires in COVID-19. TCRdb's table, derived via immunoSEQ multiplex PCR, lists solely in-frame clones and lacks some. The table records 250,000 to 350,000 clones, roughly 90% of them present only once. Sample: peripheral blood. Source of these receptors: a woman in her forties who had recovered from COVID-19.

This chain joins TRBV24-1 and TRBJ2-3, with D tentatively TRBD1 (5 bases). The CDR3 contains 14 residues. The germline V gene encodes CDR1 KGHDR and CDR2 SFDVKD. Between the trimmed V and J ends, which lost 5 bases and 4 bases, there was a span of 12 bases. CDR3 loop: CATSVAGSADTQYF. For the CDR3, the DNA is TGTGCCACCAGTGTGGCAGGGTCAGCAGATACGCAGTATTTT.

This clone turned up a few times. J is TRBJ2-7 and V is TRBV24-1; 8 bases match TRBD1. Trimming took 3 bases from V and 9 from J; bases not matched to a gene: 3. CDR3 length equals 12 residues. Germline assignment: CDR1 KGHDR and CDR2 SFDVKD. The CDR3: CATSDLQGGQYF. The CDR3, as DNA: TGTGCCACCAGTGATCTACAGGGGGGGCAGTACTTC.

CDR3 amino acids: CASSVPSGRPNYNEQFF. As DNA, the CDR3 is TGTGCCAGCAGCGTTCCTAGCGGGAGGCCAAATTACAATGAGCAGTTCTTC. The rearrangement uses TRBV7-9 and TRBJ2-1, with 11 nucleotides matching TRBD2. V was clipped by 5 bases and J by 4 bases; unmatched bases: 10. Germline CDR1 SEHNR, CDR2 FQNEAQ (reference sequence). The CDR3 is 17 residues long.

V gene TRBV5-6 combines with J gene TRBJ2-2; D is ambiguous. The CDR3 has 16 amino acids. Trimming cost V 4 bases and J 6 bases, with 19 bases left between them. From germline, CDR1 is SGHDT and CDR2 YYEEEE. The CDR3: CASSSKTYPRPGELFF. DNA for the CDR3: TGTGCCAGCAGCAGTAAGACTTATCCTCGTCCCGGGGAGCTGTTTTTT.

The chain couples TRBV9 to TRBJ2-1, with TRBD1 as a possible D gene (6 bases). Germline values: CDR1 SGDLS, CDR2 YYNGEE. The CDR3 contains 13 residues. The ends were cut back, 0 bases at V and 10 bases at J, with 11 bases in the middle. CDR3 in DNA: TGTGCCAGCAGCGTAGGGACAGCTTTGGAGCAGTTCTTC. It codes for CASSVGTALEQFF.

There are a few counts of this clone. The V gene is TRBV7-3, the J gene TRBJ2-3; 13 positions match TRBD2. The CDR3 spans 15 residues. Germline CDR1 SGHTA, CDR2 FQGTGA. V shed 4 bases, J shed 4 bases, and the junction held 2 bases outside the gene matches. CDR3 nucleotides: TGTGCCAGCAGCTATGGACTAGCGGGAGCAGATACGCAGTATTTT. Translated: CASSYGLAGADTQYF.

This CDR3 reads CASSQEIGTSEQYF. CDR3 nucleotides: TGTGCCAGCAGCCAAGAAATTGGGACTAGCGAGCAGTACTTC. This chain uses TRBV3-1 (or the pseudogene TRBV3-2) with TRBJ2-7; 8 bases line up with TRBD2. The length of the CDR3 is 14 residues. The germline CDR1 and CDR2 sequences are LGHDT and YNNKEL (reference sequence). The J segment lost 6 bases and the V segment lost 0 bases, leaving 4 bases of the junction unmatched.

The V and J genes are TRBV7-2 and TRBJ1-1, with 9 positions matching TRBD1. The CDR3 runs to 15 residues. The ends lost 1 base at V and 6 bases at J; junction bases unmatched: 6. Per the germline V gene, CDR1 is SGHTA and CDR2 is FQGNSA. DNA of the CDR3: TGTGCCAGCAGCTTAGTAGGACAGGGGATATCTGAAGCTTTCTTT. This encodes CASSLVGQGISEAFF.

The chain has TRBV25-1 and TRBJ1-2, with 8 positions matching TRBD1. Germline V CDR1 and CDR2: MGHDK, SYGVNS. Trimming took 3 bases from V and 4 from J; bases not matched to a gene: 7. The CDR3 runs 15 residues. The CDR3 protein is CASSDPGTGIYGYTF. CDR3 sequence (DNA): TGTGCCAGCAGTGACCCCGGGACAGGAATCTATGGCTACACCTTC.

CDR3 bases: TGTGCCAGCAGTGAAGGAGCCCCGGGACACCTCGGCACAGATACGCAGTATTTT. Residues: CASSEGAPGHLGTDTQYF. V gene TRBV6-1 combines with J gene TRBJ2-3, with D maybe TRBD1 (6 bases). Germline-derived CDR1 and CDR2 are MNHNS and SASEGT. There are 18 residues in the CDR3. The V end was cut by 1 base, the J end by 1 base, with 18 bases between.

V usage is TRBV21-1 and J usage is TRBJ2-3; the table's TRBD2 call for D was not verified on the DNA. TRBV21-1 corresponds to a pseudogene. CDR3 length: 17 amino acids. CDR3 in amino acids: CASSKRAISGCTDTQYF. The CDR3 bases are TGTGCCAGCAGCAAACGGGCAATTAGCGGTTGCACAGATACGCAGTATTTT.

The chain is built from TRBV28 and TRBJ2-3, with TRBD2 matching 11 bases. CDR1 and CDR2 from the germline V gene are MDHEN and SYDVKM. The length of the CDR3 is 16 residues. V lost 5 bases, J lost 2 bases, and 6 bases stayed unmatched. The CDR3 region has the DNA TGTGCCAGCAGTCCGGGGACTAGCGGCCTCACAGATACGCAGTATTTT. It encodes CASSPGTSGLTDTQYF.

This chain joins TRBV10-3 and TRBJ2-5; 10 nucleotides line up with TRBD2. The CDR3 totals 16 residues. The J segment lost 5 bases and the V segment lost 6 bases, leaving 12 bases of the junction unmatched. CDR1 is ENHRY, CDR2 SYGVKD, per germline. Written as DNA, the CDR3 is TGTGCCATCAGCGTCGCGGCTAGCGGGAGTGGGGAGACCCAGTACTTC. This translates into CAISVAASGSGETQYF.

The J gene is TRBJ2-1, the V gene TRBV28; D possibly corresponds to TRBD2 (6 bases). The length of the CDR3 is 15 residues. CDR1 and CDR2 from the germline V gene are MDHEN and SYDVKM. V was clipped by 6 bases and J by 0 bases, with 12 bases between them. The CDR3 is CASSRGGGSYNEQFF. CDR3 nucleotides: TGTGCCAGCAGCCGGGGAGGCGGCTCCTACAATGAGCAGTTCTTC.

The chain carries TRBV30 and TRBJ2-3; weak D call: TRBD2 (5 bases). The CDR3 has 13 residues. V dropped 1 base and J dropped 5 bases, with 10 bases sitting between them. Germline CDR1 GTSNPN, CDR2 SVGIG (reference sequence). The CDR3 loop reads CAWSGGMRDTQYF. The CDR3 region has the DNA TGTGCCTGGAGTGGAGGGATGCGAGATACGCAGTATTTT.

This chain uses TRBV18 with TRBJ2-7; TRBD1 aligns across 11 bases. The CDR3 consists of 18 residues. After removal of 0 bases from V and 4 bases from J, the junction contained 11 bases not matched to a gene. Germline-derived CDR1 and CDR2 are KGHSH and LQKENI. CDR3 amino acids: CASSPPIGQGAAGYEQYF. The CDR3 nucleotides are TGTGCCAGCTCACCACCGATCGGACAGGGGGCGGCTGGGTACGAGCAGTACTTC.

The chain is built from TRBV28 and TRBJ2-5; 9 nucleotides align to TRBD1. Trimming took 5 bases from V and 5 from J; bases not matched to a gene: 6. There are 14 residues in the CDR3. From germline, CDR1 is MDHEN and CDR2 SYDVKM. The CDR3 protein is CASSPGQGTETQYF. The CDR3 nucleotides are TGTGCCAGCAGTCCTGGACAGGGGACCGAGACCCAGTACTTC.

The chain couples TRBV18 to TRBJ1-4; D uncertain. CDR3 size: 15 residues. Between the trimmed V and J ends, which lost 1 base and 8 bases, there was a span of 14 bases. Germline CDR1 and CDR2: KGHSH and LQKENI. This chain's CDR3 is CASSPLGQEGEKLFF. In DNA, the CDR3 is TGTGCCAGCTCACCACTTGGGCAGGAGGGCGAAAAACTGTTTTTT.

CDR3 residues: CASSRPGQDSYEQYF. CDR3 DNA: TGTGCCAGCAGCCGACCGGGACAGGACTCCTACGAGCAGTACTTC. V and J are TRBV28 and TRBJ2-7; 8 bases fit TRBD1. The length of the CDR3 is 15 residues. The germline V gene has CDR1 MDHEN and CDR2 SYDVKM. The trim removed 6 bases at V and 0 bases at J, leaving 7 bases unmatched.

The CDR3 sequence is CASSQNNEQFF. DNA of the CDR3: TGTGCCAGCAGCCAGAACAATGAGCAGTTCTTC. The rearrangement uses TRBV5-6 and TRBJ2-1; D is uncertain. The germline V gene has CDR1 SGHDT and CDR2 YYEEEE. The CDR3 covers 11 residues. V shed 4 bases and J shed 5 bases, with 4 bases lying between them.

The V and J genes are TRBV9 and TRBJ2-2; D unclear. This CDR3 region has 17 residues. V lost 4 bases, J lost 7 bases, and 23 bases lay in between. The germline V gene has CDR1 SGDLS and CDR2 YYNGEE. CDR3: CASSPTVGGPGRGELFF. CDR3 sequence (DNA): TGTGCCAGCAGCCCAACGGTTGGCGGCCCTGGTCGCGGGGAGCTGTTTTTT.

The chain joins TRBV2 to TRBJ2-1; TRBD2 matches at 9 bases. The CDR3 runs to 16 residues. The ends lost 4 bases at V and 7 bases at J; junction bases unmatched: 11. Germline-derived CDR1 and CDR2 are SNHLY and FYNNEI. The CDR3 spells CASSAASGMSWNEQFF. The DNA for the CDR3 is TGTGCCAGCAGTGCAGCTAGCGGGATGTCATGGAATGAGCAGTTCTTC.

This chain uses TRBV28 with TRBJ2-1; 7 bases align to TRBD1. Germline V gene lookup returns CDR1 MDHEN and CDR2 SYDVKM. J lost 6 bases, V lost 4 bases, and 15 bases had no gene match. CDR3 size: 17 residues. The CDR3 nucleotides are TGTGCCAGCAGTTCGCCACAGGGGATGCCCTACTCCAATGAGCAGTTCTTC. Amino acids: CASSSPQGMPYSNEQFF.

This rearrangement joins TRBV18 to TRBJ2-2, with D perhaps TRBD1 (6 bases). The CDR3 is 16 residues long. Trimming left V 1 base short and J 4 bases short, with 13 bases between. Germline CDR1 KGHSH, CDR2 LQKENI. The chain's CDR3 is CASSPRVDSSTGELFF. The CDR3 DNA is TGTGCCAGCTCACCACGTGTGGACAGCAGCACCGGGGAGCTGTTTTTT.

This chain links TRBV7-8 with TRBJ2-7; a weak D match, TRBD2 (5 bases). The germline CDR1 and CDR2 sequences are SGHVS and FQNEAQ. The CDR3 is made up of 15 amino acids. Between the trimmed V and J ends, which lost 5 bases and 3 bases, there was a span of 17 bases. CDR3 sequence (DNA): TGTGCCAGCAGCCCGGTCGTCCGGGGTATCTACGAGCAGTACTTC. Protein sequence: CASSPVVRGIYEQYF.